The T cell receptor (beta chain) described here comes from a study of beta chain features in type 1 diabetes. Whole-study results and caveats: Although PCR might favor shorter templates, it would do so equally in patients and controls. Moderately but significantly shorter TCRB CDR3s were found in Type 1 diabetes patients in all four CD4+ subsets.

CDR1 MDHEN and CDR2 SYDVKM come from the germline V gene. The CDR3 loop spans 11 amino acids. The V and J ends lost 4 bases and 5 bases respectively, with 3 bases between them. The sequenced template was cDNA made from the entire isolated RNA. Libraries were prepared by immunoSEQ multiplex PCR; TCRdb keeps only in-frame clonotypes and omits some of them. Here the sample spans some 130,000 clones, around 10% being singletons. Notes on this clone: Its cognate antigen is unknown. In the same sample, other DNA sequences code for this CDR3.

The V gene is TRBV28, the J gene TRBJ1-5; D is uncertain. This clonotype was sampled from a man aged 30-40 years with type 1 diabetes. The specimen was central memory CD4+ T cells from blood. The CDR3: CASSSDQPQHF. DNA of the CDR3: TGTGCCAGCAGTTCAGATCAGCCCCAGCATTTT.